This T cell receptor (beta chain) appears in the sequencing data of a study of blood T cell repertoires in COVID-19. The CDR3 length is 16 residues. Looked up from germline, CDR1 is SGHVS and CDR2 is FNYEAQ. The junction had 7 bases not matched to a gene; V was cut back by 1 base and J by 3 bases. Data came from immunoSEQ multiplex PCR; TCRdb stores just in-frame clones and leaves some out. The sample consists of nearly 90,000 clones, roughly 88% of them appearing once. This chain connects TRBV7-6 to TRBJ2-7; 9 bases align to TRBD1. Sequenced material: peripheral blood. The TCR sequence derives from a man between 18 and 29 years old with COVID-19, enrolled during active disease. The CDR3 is CASSLEGQGGHYEQYF. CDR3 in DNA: TGTGCCAGCAGCTTAGAGGGACAGGGCGGCCACTACGAGCAGTACTTC.